The rows below give T cell receptor beta chains drawn from one sample of a study of vaccination and CD4 T cells after COVID-19. TCRdb passed the PCR reads through MiXCR, listing each CDR3 protein once. The sample includes around 7,700 distinct CDR3 sequences, around two thirds seen only once; the top ten take 18%. The antigens these receptors bind are not known. The sequenced sample consisted of CD4+ T cells from blood, cultured in vitro. These receptor sequences come from a human donor who had recovered from COVID-19. The conserved cysteine and the conserved F or W are not part of the CDR3 here. The D gene is left open where the match is weak. Expanded clones are given a class, and other clones once, few, many or no size at all.

SARDQRQGGTGELF | . | . | TRBV20-1
ASSLSSSLGYT | few | . | TRBV27
ASSRDGANYGYT | . | . | TRBV6-1
SAGGVPGETQY | . | . | TRBV20-1
ASSSGRTLEQY | . | . | TRBV7-9
ASSWGQSAPLH | once | TRBD1 | TRBV28
ASSSPSTDTQY | . | . | TRBV7-8
ASSIGQGGGGYT | . | . | TRBV19
ASSYPGWLPYEQY | . | . | TRBV6-2/TRBV6-3
ASAPGGNYQETQY | . | . | TRBV5-1
ASSLGTENTEAF | few | . | TRBV7-9
SARVPLGQDNSPLH | . | TRBD1 | TRBV20-1
ASSRLQGGPYEQY | . | TRBD1 | TRBV6-2/TRBV6-3
ASSHPPGGADYGYT | . | . | TRBV27
ASSSQGGLAYSEQF | few | TRBD2 | TRBV7-2
ASSSPPRETQY | . | . | TRBV7-2
ASRRASGTSGYNEQF | . | TRBD2 | TRBV6-2/TRBV6-3
ATSDSPDRGGTQY | . | TRBD1 | TRBV24-1
VSRNSGTKGPVYGYT | . | . | TRBV28
ASEQGYEQY | . | TRBD1 | TRBV6-2/TRBV6-3
ASKGTGANYGYT | . | TRBD1 | TRBV6-1
ASTSTDTQY | . | . | TRBV7-2
ASRLGGASDTQY | . | . | TRBV6-1
ASSLEGARYNSPLH | . | . | TRBV5-1
ASSYSSGPTEAF | . | . | TRBV6-2/TRBV6-3
ASRLYPRRAGKTGNTIY | . | . | TRBV6-1
SVEAGGASYNEQF | . | . | TRBV29-1
ASSFASGRQF | . | TRBD2 | TRBV7-2
SASGVNYGYT | . | . | TRBV20-1
ASLQGERQY | once | TRBD1 | TRBV6-1
ASSPTGRDYGYT | once | . | TRBV27
ASSQRGGREGTQY | large | TRBD2 | TRBV7-2
ASRPGQGINQPQH | few | TRBD1 | TRBV19
ASSQDSGQDNSPLH | . | TRBD1 | TRBV4-3
ASTGQGVEKLF | . | TRBD1 | TRBV2
ASSDYYGYT | . | . | TRBV6-1
ASKGDSYGYT | once | . | TRBV19
ASSLAGGSSYEQY | once | TRBD2 | TRBV11-3
ASSQEPLAGAYNEQF | once | TRBD2 | TRBV4-1
ASTRDRDSSQPQH | once | TRBD1 | TRBV2
ASSLVSGSETQY | . | . | TRBV5-1
ASSSGRRYEQY | . | . | TRBV6-5
ASSQGHYGYT | . | . | TRBV7-8
SAPARAHSGNTIY | . | . | TRBV20-1
ASSSLGALGYGYT | . | . | TRBV11-2
ASSLSFRPDTQY | few | . | TRBV27
ASSRGQGGYDEQF | once | TRBD1 | TRBV6-4
ASSQETQY | . | . | TRBV28
ASSRGQGGEQF | . | TRBD1 | TRBV6-1
ASSRDRGFSGNTIY | . | TRBD1 | TRBV28
ASSKSSGLSGANVLT | once | . | TRBV19
ASKTEGVCGEQY | . | . | TRBV21-1